This is a list of T cell receptor beta chains from one sample in a study of a mutant IDH1 vaccine in newly diagnosed glioma. These receptors have no known antigen. Some clones are missing from TCRdb's copy, which holds only in-frame ones; the method was immunoSEQ multiplex PCR. The profile shows under 40,000 clones, around 84% of them singletons. The sequenced sample was PBMCs, obtained from a glioma patient whose treatment included an IDH1 peptide vaccine. The origin of the receptors is a man aged 25-45 years with glioma. Each CDR3 is given with its conserved first and last residue. A D gene is named only where the DNA matches it firmly. Expanded clones get a size class; other rows say once, few or many, or leave the size out.

size	V	J	D	CDR3
once	TRBV19	TRBJ2-7	TRBD2	CASSRSPAGVTYEQYF
.	TRBV7-9	TRBJ2-7	TRBD1	CASSLGQGGPYEQYF
.	TRBV5-1	TRBJ2-5	.	CASSRNRYQETQYF
once	TRBV18	TRBJ1-2	.	CASSPGVVNYGYTF
.	TRBV6-5	TRBJ2-7	.	CASRRDPPSSEQYF
.	TRBV2	TRBJ1-1	.	CASSEAYAAAFF
.	TRBV5-5	TRBJ2-3	TRBD2	CASSSLAGAPSDTQYF
.	TRBV6-1	TRBJ1-1	TRBD1	CATPDRRNTEAFF
.	TRBV15	TRBJ2-7	.	CATSRHPRPSDYEQYF
.	TRBV5-1	TRBJ1-5	.	CASSLEGLSQPQHF
.	TRBV5-6	TRBJ2-5	.	CASSLNSGETQYF
.	TRBV10-3	TRBJ1-5	.	CAISELGRGGNQPQHF
.	TRBV19	TRBJ2-1	.	CASRTPTYNEQFF
.	TRBV2	TRBJ2-1	TRBD2	CASSEWLAAYVEQFF
.	TRBV5-6	TRBJ1-2	.	CASQEGSGYGYTF
.	TRBV19	TRBJ2-1	.	CASSIGTSQFF
.	TRBV5-1	TRBJ2-2	TRBD1	CASSLAQGLNTGELFF